The rows below give T cell receptor beta chains drawn from one sample of a study of blood T cell repertoires in COVID-19. Only in-frame clones appear in the TCRdb table, and some are missing; sequencing was by immunoSEQ multiplex PCR. The table includes about 350,000 clones, less than 90% detected once. Material: PBMCs or T cells enriched from blood (not recorded which). Receptors originate from a young woman who had recovered from COVID-19. CDR3s include the opening cysteine and the closing phenylalanine or tryptophan. The order of the fields is D gene, J gene, CDR3 length, V gene, clone size, CDR3 protein, CDR3 DNA. D genes are given only for firm matches. Only part of the rows carry a size: once, few, many, or a class if the clone is expanded.

NA | TRBJ1-3 | 14 | TRBV6-5 | NA | CASSYQASGNTIYF | TGTGCCAGCAGTTACCAAGCCTCTGGAAACACCATATATTTT
NA | TRBJ2-3 | 15 | TRBV20-1 | once | CSASPSGIRTDTQYF | TGCAGTGCTAGTCCCTCGGGAATCCGTACAGATACGCAGTATTTT
TRBD1 | TRBJ1-2 | 14 | TRBV19 | NA | CASSIVTGGYGYTF | TGTGCCAGTAGTATTGTGACAGGGGGCTATGGCTACACCTTC
NA | TRBJ1-2 | 14 | TRBV5-6 | NA | CASSFSDPAGGYTF | TGTGCCAGCAGCTTTTCGGATCCGGCGGGTGGCTACACCTTC
TRBD2 | TRBJ2-1 | 14 | TRBV11-2 | NA | CASSKTSGNNEQFF | TGTGCCAGCAGCAAGACTAGCGGAAACAATGAGCAGTTCTTC
TRBD1 | TRBJ1-1 | 14 | TRBV9 | NA | CASSVSRDRVGAFF | TGTGCCAGCAGCGTAAGCCGGGACAGGGTAGGAGCTTTCTTT
TRBD2 | TRBJ2-5 | 15 | TRBV28 | NA | CASSLVAGGRETQYF | TGTGCCAGCAGTCTAGTAGCGGGGGGGCGGGAGACCCAGTACTTC
TRBD1 | TRBJ2-5 | 12 | TRBV27 | NA | CASHDREETQYF | TGTGCCAGCCATGACAGGGAAGAGACCCAGTACTTC
TRBD2 | TRBJ2-1 | 18 | TRBV4-3 | NA | CASSSPAGTSNGYNEQFF | TGCGCCAGCAGCTCACCGGCAGGGACTAGCAACGGCTACAATGAGCAGTTCTTC
NA | TRBJ1-6 | 15 | TRBV4-1 | NA | CASSPQGGINSPLHF | TGCGCCAGCAGCCCCCAGGGTGGCATTAATTCACCCCTCCACTTT
NA | TRBJ1-4 | 15 | TRBV6-5 | NA | CASSRLRPGGEKLFF | TGTGCCAGCAGCCGGCTTCGCCCTGGCGGTGAAAAACTGTTTTTT
NA | TRBJ2-1 | 13 | TRBV12-3/TRBV12-4 | NA | CASMAVIYNEQFF | TGTGCCAGCATGGCGGTAATATACAATGAGCAGTTCTTC
NA | TRBJ2-6 | 13 | TRBV3-1/TRBV3-2 | NA | CASSYSGANVLTF | TGTGCCAGCAGCTACTCTGGGGCCAACGTCCTGACTTTC
TRBD1 | TRBJ1-2 | 17 | TRBV27 | NA | CASSLEPPTGGIYGYTF | TGTGCCAGCAGTTTAGAGCCCCCTACAGGGGGAATCTATGGCTACACCTTC
TRBD1 | TRBJ2-2 | 16 | TRBV10-3 | NA | CAISESRTGNTGELFF | TGTGCCATCAGTGAGTCTAGGACAGGGAACACCGGGGAGCTGTTTTTT
NA | TRBJ1-1 | 14 | TRBV5-4 | NA | CASSPGQAYPEAFF | TGTGCCAGCAGCCCGGGACAAGCCTACCCTGAAGCTTTCTTT
NA | TRBJ1-6 | 16 | TRBV2 | NA | CASSETPWGRNSPLHF | TGTGCCAGCAGTGAAACGCCGTGGGGCAGGAATTCACCCCTCCACTTT
TRBD1 | TRBJ1-2 | 13 | TRBV24-1 | NA | CATSDPGQIGYTF | TGTGCCACCAGTGACCCGGGACAGATTGGCTACACCTTC
TRBD1 | TRBJ1-2 | 13 | TRBV5-6 | few | CASSLGQGAGYTF | TGTGCCAGCAGCTTAGGTCAGGGGGCCGGCTACACCTTC
NA | TRBJ2-1 | 16 | TRBV23-1 | few | CASSQSFLATYNEQFF | TGCGCCAGCAGTCAATCTTTCCTAGCTACCTACAATGAGCAGTTCTTC
NA | TRBJ1-6 | 12 | TRBV7-9 | NA | CASSTGSPPLHF | TGTGCCAGCAGCACAGGGTCACCACCCCTCCACTTT
TRBD1 | TRBJ1-2 | 16 | TRBV19 | few | CASRAVAGTGSDGYTF | TGTGCCAGTAGGGCGGTAGCCGGGACAGGGTCTGATGGCTACACCTTC
TRBD1 | TRBJ2-1 | 17 | TRBV28 | NA | CASIDGIRTGFRNEQFF | TGTGCCAGCATTGACGGGATCCGGACAGGGTTCAGGAATGAGCAGTTCTTC
NA | TRBJ1-5 | 13 | TRBV20-1 | NA | CSASRSGNQPQHF | TGCAGTGCTAGTCGGTCCGGCAATCAGCCCCAGCATTTT
NA | TRBJ1-5 | 16 | TRBV28 | NA | CASSFRWPGEGQPQHF | TGTGCCAGCAGTTTCAGGTGGCCCGGGGAGGGACAGCCCCAGCATTTT
TRBD1 | TRBJ2-6 | 15 | TRBV7-9 | NA | CAALGTGSGANVLTF | TGTGCGGCCCTCGGGACAGGGTCTGGGGCCAACGTCCTGACTTTC
NA | TRBJ2-2 | 15 | TRBV19 | NA | CASSIGGQYTGELFF | TGTGCCAGTAGTATTGGGGGACAATACACCGGGGAGCTGTTTTTT
TRBD1 | TRBJ2-2 | 13 | TRBV5-1 | NA | CASSRGPTGELFF | TGCGCCAGCAGCAGGGGGCCCACCGGGGAGCTGTTTTTT
NA | TRBJ2-1 | 14 | TRBV7-8 | NA | CASREKSSYNEQFF | TGTGCCAGTCGGGAAAAGAGCTCCTACAATGAGCAGTTCTTC
TRBD1 | TRBJ1-5 | 15 | TRBV28 | few | CASSLAGGGNQPQHF | TGTGCCAGCAGCCTGGCAGGGGGTGGCAATCAGCCCCAGCATTTT
TRBD1 | TRBJ2-2 | 16 | TRBV9 | NA | CASSARDRDFPGELFF | TGTGCCAGCAGCGCCCGGGACAGGGACTTTCCCGGGGAGCTGTTTTTT
TRBD2 | TRBJ2-1 | 14 | TRBV24-1 | NA | CATGTSGGYNEQFF | TGTGCCACCGGGACTAGCGGGGGTTACAATGAGCAGTTCTTC
NA | TRBJ2-5 | 14 | TRBV24-1 | once | CATSDPGYQETQYF | TGTGCCACCAGTGATCCCGGGTACCAAGAGACCCAGTACTTC
TRBD1 | TRBJ1-3 | 15 | TRBV6-5 | NA | CASSRTGETGNTIYF | TGTGCCAGCAGCAGAACAGGGGAGACTGGAAACACCATATATTTT
TRBD2 | TRBJ2-7 | 13 | TRBV9 | few | CASSVALAGEQYF | TGTGCCAGCAGCGTAGCTCTAGCGGGAGAGCAGTACTTC
NA | TRBJ2-3 | 17 | TRBV27 | NA | CASSLTSRSGFTDTQYF | TGTGCCAGCAGTTTAACGAGTCGGTCAGGATTCACAGATACGCAGTATTTT
NA | TRBJ2-7 | 13 | TRBV6-2/TRBV6-3 | NA | CASSYSKRYEQYF | TGTGCCAGCAGTTACTCGAAGCGTTACGAGCAGTACTTC
NA | TRBJ2-1 | 15 | TRBV5-1 | NA | CASSWAGPGNNEQFF | TGCGCCAGCAGCTGGGCGGGGCCCGGAAACAATGAGCAGTTCTTC
TRBD1 | TRBJ2-7 | 15 | TRBV28 | once | CASTAGTGMSYEQYF | TGTGCCAGCACCGCCGGGACAGGGATGTCCTACGAGCAGTACTTC
NA | TRBJ1-1 | 13 | TRBV7-6 | NA | CASSLVAATEAFF | TGTGCCAGCAGCTTAGTGGCGGCCACTGAAGCTTTCTTT
NA | TRBJ2-5 | 16 | TRBV4-3 | NA | CASSQDQVAEQETQYF | TGCGCCAGCAGCCAAGACCAAGTAGCGGAACAAGAGACCCAGTACTTC
NA | TRBJ1-2 | 17 | TRBV6-2/TRBV6-3 | NA | CASSYSNGSPGHRGYTF | TGTGCCAGCAGTTACTCAAACGGTTCGCCGGGACACCGTGGCTACACCTTC
TRBD1 | TRBJ2-1 | 15 | TRBV28 | NA | CASSRDRAFYNEQFF | TGTGCCAGCAGTAGGGACAGGGCTTTCTACAATGAGCAGTTCTTC
TRBD1 | TRBJ2-3 | 16 | TRBV6-5 | NA | CASSYSGTGTGDTQYF | TGTGCCAGCAGTTACTCCGGGACAGGGACCGGAGATACGCAGTATTTT
NA | TRBJ1-4 | 14 | TRBV18 | NA | CASSRGSNYEKLFF | TGTGCCAGCTCCCGCGGCAGTAACTATGAAAAACTGTTTTTT
TRBD1 | TRBJ1-2 | 17 | TRBV18 | NA | CASSPLSVTGGNYGYTF | TGTGCCAGCTCACCATTGTCTGTTACAGGGGGTAACTATGGCTACACCTTC
NA | TRBJ1-5 | 13 | TRBV30 | few | CAWSGQRNQPQHF | TGTGCCTGGAGTGGACAGCGCAATCAGCCCCAGCATTTT
TRBD1 | TRBJ1-2 | 14 | TRBV24-1 | once | CATSDPQGNYGYTF | TGTGCCACCAGTGACCCACAGGGGAACTATGGCTACACCTTC
NA | TRBJ2-7 | 15 | TRBV5-5 | NA | CASSLAGLSSYEQYF | TGTGCCAGCAGCTTGGCCGGTCTGAGCTCCTACGAGCAGTACTTC
NA | TRBJ2-1 | 11 | TRBV28 | NA | CATEGYNEQFF | TGTGCCACCGAGGGCTACAATGAGCAGTTCTTC
NA | TRBJ2-5 | 15 | TRBV5-1 | NA | CASSLLTEGGETQYF | TGCGCCAGCAGCTTATTGACCGAGGGTGGAGAGACCCAGTACTTC